This is a list of T cell receptor beta chains from one sample in a study of glioma-infiltrating T cells. MiXCR, run by TCRdb on the multiplex PCR reads, gives a single entry per CDR3 protein. This sample carries approximately 190,000 distinct CDR3 sequences, around 32% of them seen once, and the ten largest clones take 20%. The sample taken for sequencing was glioma tissue, nonneoplastic brain tissue, or PBMCs (not recorded which). The receptors were gathered from a human donor with low-grade glioma or glioblastoma, undergoing nonglioma brain surgery, or in good health (not recorded which). The CDR3 runs from the conserved cysteine through the conserved F or W. D genes are given only for firm matches. Only part of the rows carry a size: once, few, many, or a class if the clone is expanded.

clone size: -; D gene: TRBD1; J gene: TRBJ2-7; V gene: TRBV10-3; CDR3 protein: CAISESGQAVWGEQYF; CDR3 DNA: TGTGCCATCAGTGAGTCAGGACAGGCGGTTTGGGGCGAGCAGTACTTC
clone size: -; D gene: -; J gene: TRBJ2-5; V gene: TRBV29-1; CDR3 protein: CSAQQRAGETQYF; CDR3 DNA: TGCAGCGCTCAACAGCGGGCAGGAGAGACCCAGTACTTC
clone size: many; D gene: -; J gene: TRBJ1-1; V gene: TRBV10-3; CDR3 protein: CAISEEGMNTEAFF; CDR3 DNA: TGTGCCATCAGTGAGGAGGGTATGAACACTGAAGCTTTCTTT
clone size: many; D gene: -; J gene: TRBJ2-4; V gene: TRBV29-1; CDR3 protein: CSVEDGRLTVF; CDR3 DNA: TGCAGCGTTGAAGATGGCCGGCTCACCGTCTTC
clone size: many; D gene: -; J gene: TRBJ2-3; V gene: TRBV4-1; CDR3 protein: CASSQDGTTDTQYF; CDR3 DNA: TGCGCCAGCAGCCAAGATGGGACCACAGATACGCAGTATTTT
clone size: many; D gene: TRBD2; J gene: TRBJ2-7; V gene: TRBV27; CDR3 protein: CASSFSSGSHEQYF; CDR3 DNA: TGTGCCAGCAGTTTCAGTAGCGGGAGTCACGAGCAGTACTTC
clone size: many; D gene: -; J gene: TRBJ2-3; V gene: TRBV27; CDR3 protein: CASSFSGISTDTQYF; CDR3 DNA: TGTGCCAGCAGTTTCTCCGGGATCAGCACAGATACGCAGTATTTT
clone size: -; D gene: TRBD2; J gene: TRBJ2-1; V gene: TRBV5-4; CDR3 protein: CASSSSPSGRRDNEQFF; CDR3 DNA: TGTGCCAGCAGCTCCTCCCCTAGCGGGAGGAGGGACAATGAGCAGTTCTTC
clone size: many; D gene: TRBD1; J gene: TRBJ2-5; V gene: TRBV20-1; CDR3 protein: CSARDPRGILEETQYF; CDR3 DNA: TGCAGTGCTAGAGATCCCAGGGGGATTTTGGAAGAGACCCAGTACTTC
clone size: once; D gene: -; J gene: TRBJ1-2; V gene: TRBV25-1; CDR3 protein: CASSDIRGGPGYSF; CDR3 DNA: TGTGCCAGCAGTGACATAAGAGGGGGACCTGGCTACAGCTTC
clone size: many; D gene: TRBD1; J gene: TRBJ2-7; V gene: TRBV6-2/TRBV6-3; CDR3 protein: CASSTRTGSYEQYF; CDR3 DNA: TGTGCCAGCAGTACCCGGACAGGCTCCTACGAGCAGTACTTC
clone size: many; D gene: -; J gene: TRBJ2-1; V gene: TRBV6-1; CDR3 protein: CASENHNEQFF; CDR3 DNA: TGTGCCAGCGAGAACCACAATGAGCAGTTCTTC
clone size: many; D gene: -; J gene: TRBJ1-2; V gene: TRBV2; CDR3 protein: CASSVDGYTF; CDR3 DNA: TGTGCCAGCAGTGTCGATGGCTACACCTTC
clone size: many; D gene: -; J gene: TRBJ1-3; V gene: TRBV28; CDR3 protein: CASSLWGSTSGNTIYF; CDR3 DNA: TGTGCCAGCAGTTTATGGGGGAGTACCTCTGGAAACACCATATATTTT
clone size: many; D gene: -; J gene: TRBJ1-5; V gene: TRBV6-2/TRBV6-3; CDR3 protein: CASSRTTDYSNQPQHF; CDR3 DNA: TGTGCCAGCAGTCGGACGACAGATTATAGCAATCAGCCCCAGCATTTT
clone size: many; D gene: TRBD2; J gene: TRBJ2-7; V gene: TRBV18; CDR3 protein: CASSPIAGTSHEQYF; CDR3 DNA: TGTGCCAGCTCACCAATTGCCGGGACTAGTCACGAGCAGTACTTC
clone size: -; D gene: TRBD1; J gene: TRBJ1-1; V gene: TRBV30; CDR3 protein: CAWSQGTGDPEAFF; CDR3 DNA: TGTGCCTGGAGCCAAGGGACAGGTGACCCTGAAGCTTTCTTT
clone size: few; D gene: TRBD2; J gene: TRBJ2-7; V gene: TRBV19; CDR3 protein: CASSTYSGLAGYEQYF; CDR3 DNA: TGTGCCAGTAGTACCTACTCCGGACTAGCGGGCTACGAGCAGTACTTC
clone size: many; D gene: -; J gene: TRBJ2-1; V gene: TRBV6-1; CDR3 protein: CASSSKRGYNEQFF; CDR3 DNA: TGTGCCAGCAGTTCTAAACGGGGCTACAATGAGCAGTTCTTC
clone size: -; D gene: -; J gene: TRBJ2-7; V gene: TRBV3-1; CDR3 protein: CASSGDLSYEQYF; CDR3 DNA: TGTGCCAGCAGCGGGGACCTCTCCTACGAGCAGTACTTC
clone size: many; D gene: TRBD2; J gene: TRBJ2-1; V gene: TRBV7-6; CDR3 protein: CASSQAGGFGNEQFF; CDR3 DNA: TGTGCCAGCAGCCAGGCGGGAGGTTTTGGGAATGAGCAGTTCTTC
clone size: -; D gene: -; J gene: TRBJ1-1; V gene: TRBV7-2; CDR3 protein: CASSRGHMNTKAFF; CDR3 DNA: TGTGCCAGCAGCCGGGGTCACATGAACACTAAAGCTTTCTTT
clone size: many; D gene: -; J gene: TRBJ1-3; V gene: TRBV3-1; CDR3 protein: CASSPPGNTIYF; CDR3 DNA: TGTGCCAGCAGTCCTCCTGGAAACACCATATATTTT
clone size: many; D gene: -; J gene: TRBJ2-1; V gene: TRBV15; CDR3 protein: CATSRGRDGGNEQFF; CDR3 DNA: TGTGCCACCAGCCGCGGTAGGGACGGAGGCAATGAGCAGTTCTTC
clone size: many; D gene: TRBD1; J gene: TRBJ1-5; V gene: TRBV19; CDR3 protein: CASSPTGVINQPQHF; CDR3 DNA: TGTGCCAGTAGTCCCACAGGGGTGATCAATCAGCCCCAGCATTTT
clone size: many; D gene: -; J gene: TRBJ2-7; V gene: TRBV20-1; CDR3 protein: CSASRMGYEQYF; CDR3 DNA: TGCAGTGCTAGCCGGATGGGATACGAGCAGTACTTC
clone size: many; D gene: -; J gene: TRBJ2-5; V gene: TRBV14; CDR3 protein: CASSRLQVQETQYF; CDR3 DNA: TGTGCCAGCAGCCGGTTACAAGTCCAAGAGACCCAGTACTTC
clone size: many; D gene: TRBD1; J gene: TRBJ1-1; V gene: TRBV20-1; CDR3 protein: CSAQGQGGTEAFF; CDR3 DNA: TGCAGTGCCCAAGGACAGGGAGGCACTGAAGCTTTCTTT
clone size: many; D gene: TRBD2; J gene: TRBJ2-1; V gene: TRBV6-2/TRBV6-3; CDR3 protein: CASSSFTSGRVGEQFF; CDR3 DNA: TGTGCCAGCAGTTCCTTCACTAGCGGGAGAGTAGGTGAGCAGTTCTTC
clone size: few; D gene: -; J gene: TRBJ2-7; V gene: TRBV4-3; CDR3 protein: CASSQGLERYEQYF; CDR3 DNA: TGCGCCAGCAGCCAGGGACTGGAGAGATACGAGCAGTACTTC
clone size: many; D gene: TRBD1; J gene: TRBJ1-3; V gene: TRBV6-6; CDR3 protein: CASSYPLGQGDSGNTIYF; CDR3 DNA: TGTGCCAGCAGTTACCCCCTCGGACAGGGCGACTCTGGAAACACCATATATTTT
clone size: -; D gene: TRBD2; J gene: TRBJ2-7; V gene: TRBV4-2; CDR3 protein: CASSGRLAAYEQYF; CDR3 DNA: TGTGCCAGCTCCGGGCGACTAGCGGCCTACGAGCAGTACTTC
clone size: many; D gene: -; J gene: TRBJ1-3; V gene: TRBV12-3/TRBV12-4; CDR3 protein: CASSFSLGNTIYF; CDR3 DNA: TGTGCCAGCAGTTTTAGTCTTGGAAACACCATATATTTT
clone size: few; D gene: TRBD2; J gene: TRBJ2-1; V gene: TRBV9; CDR3 protein: CASSVARTTSGAYNEQFF; CDR3 DNA: TGTGCCAGCAGCGTAGCTCGTACAACTAGCGGAGCGTACAATGAGCAGTTCTTC
clone size: many; D gene: -; J gene: TRBJ1-5; V gene: TRBV27; CDR3 protein: CASSPTENQPQHF; CDR3 DNA: TGTGCCAGCAGCCCTACAGAGAATCAGCCCCAGCATTTT
clone size: -; D gene: TRBD1; J gene: TRBJ2-7; V gene: TRBV24-1; CDR3 protein: CATRRDRETYEQYF; CDR3 DNA: TGTGCCACCAGACGGGACAGGGAGACCTACGAGCAGTACTTC
clone size: -; D gene: -; J gene: TRBJ2-1; V gene: TRBV29-1; CDR3 protein: CSVEDIYIGTGYNEQFF; CDR3 DNA: TGCAGCGTTGAAGATATTTACATCGGAACTGGCTACAATGAGCAGTTCTTC
clone size: few; D gene: -; J gene: TRBJ2-1; V gene: TRBV4-1; CDR3 protein: CASSQVLPPGLAYNEQFF; CDR3 DNA: TGCGCCAGCAGCCAAGTTCTACCGCCGGGGCTAGCCTACAATGAGCAGTTCTTC
clone size: many; D gene: TRBD2; J gene: TRBJ2-1; V gene: TRBV7-2; CDR3 protein: CASSPREGSRDFNEQFF; CDR3 DNA: TGTGCCAGCAGCCCGCGGGAGGGGAGTCGGGACTTCAATGAGCAGTTCTTC
clone size: few; D gene: -; J gene: TRBJ2-7; V gene: TRBV18; CDR3 protein: CASSGDSHEQYF; CDR3 DNA: TGTGCCAGCTCAGGAGACAGCCACGAGCAGTACTTC
clone size: -; D gene: -; J gene: TRBJ1-5; V gene: TRBV7-6; CDR3 protein: CASAHNDNKPQHF; CDR3 DNA: TGTGCCAGCGCACATAATGACAATAAGCCCCAGCATTTT
clone size: -; D gene: -; J gene: TRBJ2-7; V gene: TRBV10-3; CDR3 protein: CAISPGTSYEQYF; CDR3 DNA: TGTGCCATCTCCCCGGGAACCTCCTACGAGCAGTACTTC
clone size: -; D gene: TRBD2; J gene: TRBJ2-5; V gene: TRBV6-6; CDR3 protein: CASSYSGTSGIQKTQYF; CDR3 DNA: TGTGCCAGCAGTTACTCAGGAACTAGCGGGATTCAAAAGACCCAGTACTTC
clone size: few; D gene: TRBD1; J gene: TRBJ1-4; V gene: TRBV3-1; CDR3 protein: CASRHTGQGGTEKLFF; CDR3 DNA: TGTGCCAGCAGGCATACCGGACAGGGCGGTACTGAAAAACTGTTTTTT
clone size: -; D gene: -; J gene: TRBJ2-6; V gene: TRBV6-2/TRBV6-3; CDR3 protein: CASSPRDSGANVLTF; CDR3 DNA: TGTGCCAGCAGTCCCAGGGACTCTGGGGCCAACGTCCTGACTTTC
clone size: many; D gene: -; J gene: TRBJ1-2; V gene: TRBV5-4; CDR3 protein: CASKRDTSYYGYTF; CDR3 DNA: TGTGCCAGCAAACGGGACACCTCTTACTATGGCTACACCTTC
clone size: -; D gene: -; J gene: TRBJ2-2; V gene: TRBV3-1; CDR3 protein: CASSQDHRQARGELFF; CDR3 DNA: TGTGCCAGCAGCCAAGACCACAGACAGGCCCGCGGGGAGCTGTTTTTT
clone size: many; D gene: -; J gene: TRBJ1-1; V gene: TRBV24-1; CDR3 protein: CATSGPGTLAFF; CDR3 DNA: TGTGCCACCAGTGGGCCCGGGACTTTGGCTTTCTTT
clone size: many; D gene: -; J gene: TRBJ2-5; V gene: TRBV20-1; CDR3 protein: CSAKAGRGAMETQYF; CDR3 DNA: TGCAGTGCTAAGGCAGGACGGGGTGCCATGGAGACCCAGTACTTC
clone size: -; D gene: -; J gene: TRBJ1-1; V gene: TRBV20-1; CDR3 protein: CSTRDQRGHTEAFF; CDR3 DNA: TGCAGCACTAGAGATCAAAGAGGGCACACTGAAGCTTTCTTT
clone size: few; D gene: -; J gene: TRBJ2-7; V gene: TRBV12-3/TRBV12-4; CDR3 protein: CASSFFVSSYEQYF; CDR3 DNA: TGTGCCAGCAGTTTTTTTGTGAGCTCCTACGAGCAGTACTTC
clone size: many; D gene: -; J gene: TRBJ1-6; V gene: TRBV7-2; CDR3 protein: CASSSGFNSPLHF; CDR3 DNA: TGTGCCAGCAGTTCAGGCTTTAATTCACCCCTCCACTTT
clone size: -; D gene: TRBD2; J gene: TRBJ2-7; V gene: TRBV19; CDR3 protein: CASSIQAGAQHEQYF; CDR3 DNA: TGTGCCAGTAGTATCCAAGCGGGAGCTCAGCACGAGCAGTACTTC
clone size: many; D gene: -; J gene: TRBJ2-5; V gene: TRBV28; CDR3 protein: CASSTRRSQETQYF; CDR3 DNA: TGTGCCAGCAGTACCCGACGGAGCCAAGAGACCCAGTACTTC
clone size: -; D gene: -; J gene: TRBJ2-1; V gene: TRBV19; CDR3 protein: CASSSTGTAAASSYNEQFF; CDR3 DNA: TGTGCCAGTAGTAGTACCGGGACTGCGGCGGCGAGCTCCTACAATGAGCAGTTCTTC
clone size: few; D gene: TRBD2; J gene: TRBJ2-7; V gene: TRBV12-3/TRBV12-4; CDR3 protein: CASTNWGGLDEQYF; CDR3 DNA: TGTGCCAGCACCAACTGGGGAGGGTTAGACGAGCAGTACTTC
clone size: -; D gene: -; J gene: TRBJ2-5; V gene: TRBV19; CDR3 protein: CASSNPHTGSGETQYF; CDR3 DNA: TGTGCCAGTAGTAACCCCCATACAGGGTCAGGAGAGACCCAGTACTTC
clone size: many; D gene: TRBD2; J gene: TRBJ2-3; V gene: TRBV29-1; CDR3 protein: CSALNSGRAITDTQYF; CDR3 DNA: TGCAGCGCCTTAAATAGCGGGAGGGCCATCACAGATACGCAGTATTTT